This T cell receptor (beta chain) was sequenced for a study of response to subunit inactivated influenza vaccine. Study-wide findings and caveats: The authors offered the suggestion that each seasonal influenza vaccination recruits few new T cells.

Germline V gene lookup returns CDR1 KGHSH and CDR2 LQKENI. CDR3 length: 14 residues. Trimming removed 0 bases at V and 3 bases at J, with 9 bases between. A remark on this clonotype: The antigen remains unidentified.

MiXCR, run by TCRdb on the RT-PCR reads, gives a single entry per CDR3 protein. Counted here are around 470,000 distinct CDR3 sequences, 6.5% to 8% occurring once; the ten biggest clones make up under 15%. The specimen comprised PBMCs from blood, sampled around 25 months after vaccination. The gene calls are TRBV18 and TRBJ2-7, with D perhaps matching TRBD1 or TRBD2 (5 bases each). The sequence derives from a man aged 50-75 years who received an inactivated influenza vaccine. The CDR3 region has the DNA TGTGCCAGCTCACCACCCGGGGCTGGCTACGAGCAGTACTTC. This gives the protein CASSPPGAGYEQYF.